These T cell receptor beta chains were read from a single sample in a study of regulatory T cells in long-lasting Graves disease. TCRdb fed the multiplex PCR reads into MiXCR, producing one record per CDR3 protein. Altogether a few hundred thousand distinct CDR3 sequences are present, 20% to 25% being singletons, with the ten largest covering approximately 14%. The input for sequencing was peripheral blood mononuclear cells (PBMCs), taken when the disease was refractory, from a patient treated with antithyroid drugs. Every receptor here comes from a female donor with Graves disease. CDR3s include the opening cysteine and the closing phenylalanine or tryptophan. The D gene is left open where the match is weak. Not all rows give a size; the values are once, few, many and, for expanded clones, a class.

TRBD2	TRBV6-1	many	TRBJ2-7	CASSRTSGRYYEQYF	TGTGCCAGCAGTCGGACTAGCGGGAGATACTACGAGCAGTACTTC
.	TRBV2	many	TRBJ2-5	CASVQIQETQYF	TGTGCCAGCGTACAGATCCAAGAGACCCAGTACTTC
TRBD2	TRBV20-1	.	TRBJ2-7	CSARPGTSGVSSYEQYF	TGCAGTGCTCGTCCCGGGACTAGCGGGGTTAGCTCCTACGAGCAGTACTTC
.	TRBV7-2	many	TRBJ1-2	CASSLEIGTVSTYGYTF	TGTGCCAGCAGCTTAGAGATCGGGACGGTCTCAACCTATGGCTACACCTTC
.	TRBV28	.	TRBJ2-1	CASSWLGVNSYNEQFF	TGTGCCAGCAGCTGGCTTGGGGTAAACTCCTACAATGAGCAGTTCTTC
TRBD2	TRBV7-3	few	TRBJ2-2	CASSFGGSSTGELFF	TGTGCCAGCAGCTTTGGCGGGAGTTCAACCGGGGAGCTGTTTTTT
TRBD2	TRBV20-1	.	TRBJ2-7	CSARDQGRTAGLGNHEQYF	TGCAGTGCTAGAGATCAGGGGAGGACAGCGGGACTAGGGAACCACGAGCAGTACTTC
.	TRBV11-2	many	TRBJ2-7	CASSLGVQGYEQYF	TGTGCCAGCAGCTTAGGGGTACAGGGTTACGAGCAGTACTTC
TRBD1	TRBV19	.	TRBJ2-1	CASSTGGQGKLSEQFF	TGTGCCAGTAGTACCGGGGGACAGGGCAAGCTTTCGGAGCAGTTCTTC
TRBD2	TRBV11-2	few	TRBJ2-1	CASSKGIAGEYNEQFF	TGTGCCAGCAGCAAGGGAATAGCGGGAGAGTACAATGAGCAGTTCTTC
TRBD1	TRBV27	many	TRBJ2-4	CASRTGAKYF	TGTGCCAGTCGGACAGGGGCGAAGTACTTC
.	TRBV11-1	.	TRBJ2-7	CASSQDGANYEQYF	TGTGCCAGCAGCCAAGATGGGGCAAACTACGAGCAGTACTTC
TRBD1	TRBV4-1	few	TRBJ1-4	CASSQGRTGLNEKLFF	TGCGCCAGCAGCCAAGGCAGGACAGGGTTAAATGAAAAACTGTTTTTT
.	TRBV28	many	TRBJ2-7	CASSLRSSYEQYF	TGTGCCAGCAGCTTAAGGAGCTCCTACGAGCAGTACTTC
TRBD1	TRBV14	many	TRBJ2-7	CASSKKTGFSYEQYF	TGTGCCAGCAGCAAGAAGACAGGGTTCTCCTACGAGCAGTACTTC
TRBD1	TRBV12-3/TRBV12-4	.	TRBJ2-3	CASSPHRDRGLDTQYF	TGTGCCAGCAGTCCCCACCGGGACAGGGGGCTGGATACGCAGTATTTT
TRBD1	TRBV7-2	few	TRBJ2-7	CASSSGTGGIASYEQYF	TGTGCCAGCAGCTCCGGGACAGGCGGTATAGCGAGCTACGAGCAGTACTTC
TRBD2	TRBV6-1	many	TRBJ2-5	CASSPGTSGIQTQYF	TGTGCCAGCAGTCCCGGGACTAGCGGGATCCAGACCCAGTACTTC
.	TRBV29-1	many	TRBJ2-5	CSVQDSQETQYF	TGCAGCGTTCAGGACAGCCAAGAGACCCAGTACTTC
TRBD2	TRBV20-1	.	TRBJ2-7	CSASTLLAGVYEQYF	TGCAGTGCCAGCACCCTACTAGCGGGTGTCTACGAGCAGTACTTC
TRBD2	TRBV10-1	few	TRBJ2-4	CASSDSGLAKNIQYF	TGCGCCAGCAGTGATAGCGGGTTAGCCAAAAACATTCAGTACTTC
.	TRBV12-3/TRBV12-4	.	TRBJ2-3	CASKGRADTQYF	TGTGCCAGCAAGGGCAGGGCAGATACGCAGTATTTT
.	TRBV29-1	.	TRBJ1-4	CSALRGANEKLFF	TGCAGCGCCCTGCGGGGGGCGAATGAAAAACTGTTTTTT
.	TRBV19	.	TRBJ2-2	CASSIGWTSKTGELFF	TGTGCCAGTAGTATAGGCTGGACCAGCAAGACCGGGGAGCTGTTTTTT
.	TRBV28	many	TRBJ2-1	CASSFRTYSYNEQFF	TGTGCCAGCAGTTTCAGGACTTATTCCTACAATGAGCAGTTCTTC
TRBD1	TRBV28	many	TRBJ2-7	CASSFHRTGNYEQYF	TGTGCCAGCAGTTTCCACCGGACAGGGAACTACGAGCAGTACTTC
.	TRBV12-3/TRBV12-4	.	TRBJ1-2	CASRLSFGDTF	TGTGCCAGCAGACTTAGCTTTGGCGACACCTTC